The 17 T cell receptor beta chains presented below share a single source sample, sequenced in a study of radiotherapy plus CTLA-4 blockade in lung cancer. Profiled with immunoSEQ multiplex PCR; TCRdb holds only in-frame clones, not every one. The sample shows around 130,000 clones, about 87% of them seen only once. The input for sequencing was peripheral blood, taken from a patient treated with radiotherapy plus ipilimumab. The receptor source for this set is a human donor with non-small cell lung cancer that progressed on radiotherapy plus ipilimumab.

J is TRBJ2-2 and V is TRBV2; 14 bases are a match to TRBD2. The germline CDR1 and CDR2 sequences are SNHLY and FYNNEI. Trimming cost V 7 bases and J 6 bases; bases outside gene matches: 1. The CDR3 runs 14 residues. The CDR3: CASTGLAGAGELFF. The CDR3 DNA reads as TGTGCCAGCACGGGACTAGCGGGAGCCGGGGAGCTGTTTTTT.

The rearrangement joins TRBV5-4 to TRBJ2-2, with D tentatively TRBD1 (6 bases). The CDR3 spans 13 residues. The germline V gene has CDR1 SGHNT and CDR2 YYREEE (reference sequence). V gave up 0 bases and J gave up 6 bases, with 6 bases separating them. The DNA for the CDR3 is TGTGCCAGCAGCTTGGACAGGGCCGGGGAGCTGTTTTTT. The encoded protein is CASSLDRAGELFF.

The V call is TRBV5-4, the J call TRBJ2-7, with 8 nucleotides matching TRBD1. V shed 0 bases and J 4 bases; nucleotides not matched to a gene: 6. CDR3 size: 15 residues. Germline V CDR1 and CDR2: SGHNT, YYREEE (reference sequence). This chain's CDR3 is CASSLAGTGRYEQYF. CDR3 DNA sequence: TGTGCCAGCAGCTTGGCTGGGACAGGAAGATACGAGCAGTACTTC.

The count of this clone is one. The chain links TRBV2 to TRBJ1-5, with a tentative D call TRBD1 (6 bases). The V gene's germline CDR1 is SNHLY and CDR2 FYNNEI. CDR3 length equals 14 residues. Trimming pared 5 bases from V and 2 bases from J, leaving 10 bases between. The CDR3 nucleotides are TGTGCCAGCAGTAGGGGGGTGGGCAATCAGCCCCAGCATTTT. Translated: CASSRGVGNQPQHF.

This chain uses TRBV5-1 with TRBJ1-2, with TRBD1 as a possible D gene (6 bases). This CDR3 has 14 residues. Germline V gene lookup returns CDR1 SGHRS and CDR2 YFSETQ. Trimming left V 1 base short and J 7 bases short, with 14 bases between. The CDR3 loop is CASSLTGGAGGYTF. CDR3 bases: TGCGCCAGCAGCTTGACCGGGGGGGCCGGTGGCTACACCTTC. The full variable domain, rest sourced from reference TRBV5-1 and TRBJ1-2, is KAGVTQTPRYLIKTRGQQVTLSCSPISGHRSVSWYQQTPGQGLQFLFEYFSETQRNKGNFPGRFSGRQFSNSRSEMNVSTLELGDSALYLCASSLTGGAGGYTFGSGTRLTVV.

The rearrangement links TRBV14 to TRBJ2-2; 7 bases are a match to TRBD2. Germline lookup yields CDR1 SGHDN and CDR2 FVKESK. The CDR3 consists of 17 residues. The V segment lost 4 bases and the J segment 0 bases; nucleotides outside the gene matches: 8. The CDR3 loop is CASSRSGGTANTGELFF. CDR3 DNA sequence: TGTGCCAGCAGCCGCTCCGGGGGGACTGCGAACACCGGGGAGCTGTTTTTT.

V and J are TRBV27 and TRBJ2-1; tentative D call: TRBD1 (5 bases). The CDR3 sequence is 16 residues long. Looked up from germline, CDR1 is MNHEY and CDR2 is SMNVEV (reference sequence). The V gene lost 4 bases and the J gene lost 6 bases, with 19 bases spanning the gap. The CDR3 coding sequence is TGTGCCAGCAGTTCCTTTACAAGGCAGGGTGGCAATGAGCAGTTCTTC. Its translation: CASSSFTRQGGNEQFF.

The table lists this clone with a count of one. The CDR3 DNA is TGTGCCAGCAGCCGCGAGGCAGGTTTAAACACTGAAGCTTTCTTT. Protein product: CASSREAGLNTEAFF. V gene TRBV6-1 combines with J gene TRBJ1-1; D is undetermined. The CDR3 loop spans 15 amino acids. V lost 6 bases and J 2 bases, leaving 16 bases between the germline ends. The V gene's germline CDR1 is MNHNS and CDR2 SASEGT.

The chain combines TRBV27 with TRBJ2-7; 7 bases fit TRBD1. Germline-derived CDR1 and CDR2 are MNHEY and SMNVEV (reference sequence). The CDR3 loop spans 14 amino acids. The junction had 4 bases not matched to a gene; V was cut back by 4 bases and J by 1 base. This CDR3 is CASSYTGESYEQYF. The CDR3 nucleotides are TGTGCCAGCAGTTATACAGGGGAGTCCTACGAGCAGTACTTC.

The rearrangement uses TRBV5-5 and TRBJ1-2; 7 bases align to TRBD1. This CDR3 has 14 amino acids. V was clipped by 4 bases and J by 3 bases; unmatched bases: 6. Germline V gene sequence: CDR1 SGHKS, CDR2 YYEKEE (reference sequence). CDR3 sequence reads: CASSRQGSDYGYTF. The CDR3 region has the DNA TGTGCCAGCAGCAGACAGGGCTCTGACTATGGCTACACCTTC.

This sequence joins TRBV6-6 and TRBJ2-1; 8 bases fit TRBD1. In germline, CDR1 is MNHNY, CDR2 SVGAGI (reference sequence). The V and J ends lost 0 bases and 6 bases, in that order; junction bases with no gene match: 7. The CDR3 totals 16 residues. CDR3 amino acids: CASSYSGDRSRNEQFF. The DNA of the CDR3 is TGTGCCAGCAGTTACTCAGGGGACAGGTCGCGCAATGAGCAGTTCTTC.

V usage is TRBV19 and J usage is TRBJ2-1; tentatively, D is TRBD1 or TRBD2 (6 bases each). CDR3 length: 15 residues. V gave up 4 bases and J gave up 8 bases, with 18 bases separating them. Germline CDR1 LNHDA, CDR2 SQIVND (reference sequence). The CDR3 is CASSRPGAPRDEQFF. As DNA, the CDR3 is TGTGCCAGTAGTAGACCGGGGGCACCTCGCGATGAGCAGTTCTTC.

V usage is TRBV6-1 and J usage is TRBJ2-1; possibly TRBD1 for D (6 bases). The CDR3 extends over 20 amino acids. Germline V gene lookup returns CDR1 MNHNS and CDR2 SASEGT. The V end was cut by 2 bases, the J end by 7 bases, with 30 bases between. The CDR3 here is CASSENPARGLVRGGNEQFF. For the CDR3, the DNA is TGTGCCAGCAGTGAAAACCCCGCCCGGGGCTTGGTCAGAGGGGGAAATGAGCAGTTCTTC.

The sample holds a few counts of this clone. The CDR3 coding sequence is TGTGCCAGCAGTGCAGAGGGTAGAGGAATGGGCACAGATACGCAGTATTTT. Translating gives CASSAEGRGMGTDTQYF. The rearrangement joins TRBV6-4 to TRBJ2-3; tentative D call: TRBD2 (5 bases). The CDR3 is 17 amino acids. The V end lost 4 bases, the J end lost 1 base, and 18 bases lay between the germline ends. CDR1 MRHNA and CDR2 SNTAGT come from the germline V gene.

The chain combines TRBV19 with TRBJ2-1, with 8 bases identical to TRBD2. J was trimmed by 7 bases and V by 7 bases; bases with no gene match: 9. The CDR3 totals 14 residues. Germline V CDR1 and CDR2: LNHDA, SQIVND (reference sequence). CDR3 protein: CASIAGPGGNEQFF. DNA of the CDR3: TGTGCCAGTATAGCGGGACCTGGGGGAAATGAGCAGTTCTTC. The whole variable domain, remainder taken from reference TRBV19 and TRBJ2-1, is DGGITQSPKYLFRKEGQNVTLSCEQNLNHDAMYWYRQDPGQGLRLIYYSQIVNDFQKGDIAEGYSVSREKKESFPLTVTSAQKNPTAFYLCASIAGPGGNEQFFGPGTRLTVL.

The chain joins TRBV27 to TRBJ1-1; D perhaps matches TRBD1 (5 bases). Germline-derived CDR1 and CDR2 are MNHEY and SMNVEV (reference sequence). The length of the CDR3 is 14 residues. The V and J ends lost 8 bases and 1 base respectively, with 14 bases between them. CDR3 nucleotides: TGTGCCAGCTCTCTCGGGGCGCGGAACACTGAAGCTTTCTTT. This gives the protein CASSLGARNTEAFF.

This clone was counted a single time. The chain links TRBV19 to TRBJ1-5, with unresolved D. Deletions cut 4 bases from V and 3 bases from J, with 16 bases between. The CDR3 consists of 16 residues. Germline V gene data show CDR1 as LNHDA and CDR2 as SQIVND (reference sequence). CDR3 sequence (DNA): TGTGCCAGTAGTACGGTCGGAAATAGCCTCAATCAGCCCCAGCATTTT. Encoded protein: CASSTVGNSLNQPQHF.